This is a list of T cell receptor beta chains from one sample in a study of blood T cell repertoires in COVID-19. Profiled with immunoSEQ multiplex PCR; TCRdb holds only in-frame clones, not every one. Of roughly 300,000 clones listed, around 85% are singletons. The specimen sequenced was PBMCs or T cells enriched from blood (not recorded which). These receptors originate from a woman aged 45-59 years who had recovered from COVID-19. Each CDR3 is given with its conserved first and last residue. The D gene is left open where the match is weak. A clone size is listed for some rows: how often the clone was seen (once, few, many), or a class if it is expanded.

length: 16; V: TRBV5-1; size: .; D: .; J: TRBJ2-2; CDR3: CASSSGAGVGTGELFF; DNA: TGCGCCAGCAGTTCAGGGGCGGGAGTCGGAACCGGGGAGCTGTTTTTT
length: 14; V: TRBV14; size: .; D: .; J: TRBJ1-1; CDR3: CASSRGAMNTEAFF; DNA: TGTGCCAGCAGCCGCGGGGCGATGAACACTGAAGCTTTCTTT
length: 15; V: TRBV19; size: .; D: TRBD1; J: TRBJ1-4; CDR3: CASSSGQAYNEKLFF; DNA: TGTGCCAGTAGTAGTGGACAGGCGTATAATGAAAAACTGTTTTTT
length: 12; V: TRBV19; size: .; D: TRBD1; J: TRBJ2-2; CDR3: CASRGQFGELFF; DNA: TGTGCCAGTAGGGGACAGTTCGGGGAGCTGTTTTTT
length: 11; V: TRBV30; size: .; D: .; J: TRBJ1-1; CDR3: CAWSVGLGAFF; DNA: TGTGCCTGGAGTGTGGGACTAGGGGCTTTCTTT
length: 17; V: TRBV7-9; size: .; D: TRBD2; J: TRBJ2-5; CDR3: CASSLGASGRRRETQYF; DNA: TGTGCCAGCAGCTTAGGAGCGAGCGGGAGACGTAGGGAGACCCAGTACTTC
length: 18; V: TRBV30; size: .; D: .; J: TRBJ2-3; CDR3: CAWRGAVSAPSSTDTQYF; DNA: TGTGCCTGGAGAGGAGCCGTTAGCGCCCCGTCTAGCACAGATACGCAGTATTTT
length: 13; V: TRBV6-5; size: .; D: TRBD2; J: TRBJ2-3; CDR3: CASRDSGGDTQYF; DNA: TGTGCCAGCAGGGATAGCGGGGGGGATACGCAGTATTTT
length: 14; V: TRBV6-5; size: .; D: TRBD1; J: TRBJ1-2; CDR3: CASRAGTGLYGYTF; DNA: TGTGCCAGCAGGGCCGGGACAGGGCTCTATGGCTACACCTTC
length: 17; V: TRBV19; size: .; D: TRBD1; J: TRBJ1-1; CDR3: CASSPPRTGAQGTEAFF; DNA: TGTGCCAGTAGTCCTCCGAGGACAGGGGCCCAGGGGACTGAAGCTTTCTTT
length: 17; V: TRBV9; size: .; D: TRBD1; J: TRBJ2-7; CDR3: CASSSKTGEVSLYEQYF; DNA: TGTGCCAGCAGCTCAAAGACAGGGGAAGTAAGTCTCTATGAGCAGTACTTC
length: 14; V: TRBV7-9; size: .; D: .; J: TRBJ2-3; CDR3: CASSFWRDTDTQYF; DNA: TGTGCCAGCAGCTTCTGGCGGGACACAGATACGCAGTATTTT
length: 15; V: TRBV3-1/TRBV3-2; size: .; D: TRBD2; J: TRBJ2-3; CDR3: CASSLNSGGTDTQYF; DNA: TGTGCCAGCAGCCTAAATAGCGGGGGCACAGATACGCAGTATTTT
length: 16; V: TRBV15; size: .; D: .; J: TRBJ1-6; CDR3: CATSRWPDTDNSPLHF; DNA: TGTGCCACCAGCAGATGGCCGGACACCGATAATTCACCCCTCCACTTT
length: 15; V: TRBV28; size: .; D: .; J: TRBJ1-6; CDR3: CASIEGGDINSPLHF; DNA: TGTGCCAGCATCGAGGGGGGGGACATAAATTCACCCCTCCACTTT
length: 16; V: TRBV18; size: .; D: TRBD2; J: TRBJ2-3; CDR3: CASSPRLAGRTDTQYF; DNA: TGTGCCAGCTCACCCCGACTAGCGGGCCGCACAGATACGCAGTATTTT
length: 15; V: TRBV6-5; size: .; D: TRBD1; J: TRBJ1-2; CDR3: CASSSGTGGIYGYTF; DNA: TGTGCCAGCAGTTCCGGGACAGGGGGCATCTATGGCTACACCTTC
length: 15; V: TRBV5-6; size: .; D: .; J: TRBJ2-3; CDR3: CASSPTGFLTDTQYF; DNA: TGTGCCAGCAGCCCAACGGGGTTTCTCACAGATACGCAGTATTTT
length: 16; V: TRBV28; size: .; D: .; J: TRBJ1-6; CDR3: CASSLARGPRASPLHF; DNA: TGTGCCAGCAGTTTGGCAAGGGGCCCCAGGGCTTCACCCCTCCACTTT
length: 13; V: TRBV5-4; size: once; D: TRBD1; J: TRBJ2-5; CDR3: CASLDRAQETQYF; DNA: TGTGCCAGCCTGGACAGGGCGCAAGAGACCCAGTACTTC
length: 16; V: TRBV29-1; size: .; D: TRBD2; J: TRBJ2-1; CDR3: CSGVKGGVGAYNEQFF; DNA: TGCAGCGGGGTAAAGGGAGGGGTCGGGGCCTACAATGAGCAGTTCTTC
length: 17; V: TRBV7-9; size: .; D: .; J: TRBJ1-4; CDR3: CASSKPRNKATNEKLFF; DNA: TGTGCCAGCAGCAAACCCCGTAACAAAGCAACTAATGAAAAACTGTTTTTT
length: 15; V: TRBV5-1; size: .; D: TRBD1; J: TRBJ1-1; CDR3: CASSLNDRVGTEAFF; DNA: TGCGCCAGCAGCCTGAATGACAGGGTCGGCACTGAAGCTTTCTTT
length: 18; V: TRBV6-1; size: .; D: TRBD2; J: TRBJ2-2; CDR3: CASSELLAGGPETGELFF; DNA: TGTGCCAGCAGTGAATTACTAGCGGGGGGGCCGGAAACCGGGGAGCTGTTTTTT
length: 13; V: TRBV18; size: .; D: .; J: TRBJ1-1; CDR3: CASSYTGSTEAFF; DNA: TGTGCCAGCTCATATACAGGGAGCACTGAAGCTTTCTTT
length: 13; V: TRBV7-2; size: .; D: TRBD1; J: TRBJ1-4; CDR3: CASSPDRDEKLFF; DNA: TGTGCCAGCAGCCCTGACAGGGATGAAAAACTGTTTTTT
length: 14; V: TRBV2; size: few; D: TRBD1; J: TRBJ1-5; CDR3: CASKGQGPSRAQHF; DNA: TGTGCCAGCAAAGGACAGGGGCCCTCTCGGGCCCAGCATTTT
length: 11; V: TRBV30; size: .; D: TRBD1; J: TRBJ2-1; CDR3: CAWRTGTSQFF; DNA: TGTGCCTGGAGGACAGGGACATCCCAGTTCTTC